The rows below give T cell receptor beta chains drawn from one sample of a study of cytomegalovirus exposure and HLA in healthy donors. Sequencing was performed with immunoSEQ multiplex PCR; in TCRdb, only in-frame clones are kept and a portion is missing. Counted here are some 120,000 clones, less than 85% occurring once; the ten biggest clones make up 2% to 3%. The sequenced sample was PBMCs. The receptor set was obtained from a man aged 25 to 40 in good health and CMV-seronegative. CDR3s include the opening cysteine and the closing phenylalanine or tryptophan. D genes are given only for firm matches. Size is stated for part of the rows, as once, few or many counts, or as a class when the clone is expanded.

abundance: .
v_gene: TRBV28
d_gene: TRBD2
len: 12
j_gene: TRBJ2-7
CDR3aa: CASIKWGGSGIF
CDR3nt: TGTGCCAGCATCAAATGGGGGGGGTCAGGGATCTTC

abundance: .
v_gene: TRBV7-2
d_gene: .
len: 13
j_gene: TRBJ2-1
CDR3aa: CASSFFEAHEQFF
CDR3nt: TGTGCCAGCAGCTTCTTTGAAGCCCATGAGCAGTTCTTC

abundance: .
v_gene: TRBV4-3
d_gene: .
len: 15
j_gene: TRBJ2-3
CDR3aa: CASSRLAEGTDTQYF
CDR3nt: TGCGCCAGCAGCCGCTTAGCGGAGGGCACAGATACGCAGTATTTT

abundance: .
v_gene: TRBV2
d_gene: TRBD2
len: 15
j_gene: TRBJ2-1
CDR3aa: CASSDAGTSLGEQFF
CDR3nt: TGTGCCAGCAGTGACGCGGGGACTAGTTTAGGTGAGCAGTTCTTC

abundance: .
v_gene: TRBV7-9
d_gene: TRBD1
len: 14
j_gene: TRBJ1-5
CDR3aa: CASSSEQGDQPQHF
CDR3nt: TGTGCCAGCAGCTCAGAACAGGGGGATCAGCCCCAGCATTTT

abundance: .
v_gene: TRBV7-3
d_gene: .
len: 16
j_gene: TRBJ2-3
CDR3aa: CASSFRGGGRTDTQYF
CDR3nt: TGTGCCAGCAGCTTCCGCGGCGGCGGCCGCACAGATACGCAGTATTTT

abundance: .
v_gene: TRBV6-5
d_gene: TRBD1
len: 13
j_gene: TRBJ1-5
CDR3aa: CASSSDRDQPQHF
CDR3nt: TGTGCCAGCAGCTCCGACAGGGACCAGCCCCAGCATTTT

abundance: .
v_gene: TRBV19
d_gene: .
len: 14
j_gene: TRBJ1-2
CDR3aa: CASSMGLLPNGYTF
CDR3nt: TGTGCCAGTAGTATGGGCCTTCTCCCCAATGGCTACACCTTC

abundance: once
v_gene: TRBV19
d_gene: TRBD1
len: 15
j_gene: TRBJ1-1
CDR3aa: CASNPFRGQDTEAFF
CDR3nt: TGTGCCAGTAATCCTTTCAGGGGGCAAGACACTGAAGCTTTCTTT

abundance: .
v_gene: TRBV27
d_gene: .
len: 15
j_gene: TRBJ1-5
CDR3aa: CASSYEGRSNQPQNF
CDR3nt: TGTGCCAGCAGTTATGAGGGTCGTAGCAATCAGCCCCAGAATTTT

abundance: .
v_gene: TRBV7-3
d_gene: TRBD2
len: 19
j_gene: TRBJ2-6
CDR3aa: CASSLGTSGILSGANVLTF
CDR3nt: TGTGCCAGCAGCCTCGGGACTAGCGGGATTCTTTCCGGGGCCAACGTCCTGACTTTC

abundance: .
v_gene: TRBV7-6
d_gene: TRBD2
len: 16
j_gene: TRBJ2-2
CDR3aa: CASSARLAHVPGELFF
CDR3nt: TGTGCCAGCAGCGCGCGACTAGCGCACGTGCCCGGGGAGCTGTTTTTT

abundance: .
v_gene: TRBV28
d_gene: TRBD2
len: 23
j_gene: TRBJ2-1
CDR3aa: CASNPSGQGSLAGGPSSYNEQFF
CDR3nt: TGTGCCAGCAACCCGTCGGGACAGGGTTCCCTAGCGGGAGGGCCGAGCTCCTACAATGAGCAGTTCTTC

abundance: .
v_gene: TRBV6-5
d_gene: TRBD1
len: 13
j_gene: TRBJ2-7
CDR3aa: CASSYGQGQGKYF
CDR3nt: TGTGCCAGCAGTTATGGGCAAGGACAGGGGAAGTACTTC

abundance: .
v_gene: TRBV4-3
d_gene: .
len: 15
j_gene: TRBJ2-7
CDR3aa: CASSQDRASRGEQYF
CDR3nt: TGCGCCAGCAGCCAAGATCGGGCCTCCCGGGGCGAGCAGTACTTC

abundance: .
v_gene: TRBV6-5
d_gene: .
len: 16
j_gene: TRBJ2-3
CDR3aa: CASSYAISGSTDTQYF
CDR3nt: TGTGCCAGCAGTTACGCGATTAGCGGTAGCACAGATACGCAGTATTTT

abundance: .
v_gene: TRBV6-5
d_gene: TRBD1
len: 15
j_gene: TRBJ1-2
CDR3aa: CASSRDRGRGHGYTF
CDR3nt: TGTGCCAGCAGCCGGGACAGGGGGCGTGGGCATGGCTACACCTTC

abundance: .
v_gene: TRBV29-1
d_gene: TRBD1
len: 14
j_gene: TRBJ2-3
CDR3aa: CSVTGQGSTDTQYF
CDR3nt: TGCAGCGTTACGGGACAGGGGAGCACAGATACGCAGTATTTT

abundance: .
v_gene: TRBV11-3
d_gene: TRBD2
len: 14
j_gene: TRBJ2-7
CDR3aa: CASRERGPRHEQYF
CDR3nt: TGTGCCAGCAGGGAGCGGGGGCCTCGCCACGAGCAGTACTTC

abundance: .
v_gene: TRBV6-5
d_gene: .
len: 15
j_gene: TRBJ2-7
CDR3aa: CASSYSKLRTYEQYF
CDR3nt: TGTGCCAGCAGTTACTCGAAGTTACGAACCTACGAGCAGTACTTC

abundance: .
v_gene: TRBV11-3
d_gene: TRBD2
len: 15
j_gene: TRBJ2-7
CDR3aa: CASSFSGLDSYEQYF
CDR3nt: TGTGCCAGCAGCTTTAGCGGACTAGACTCCTACGAGCAGTACTTC

abundance: .
v_gene: TRBV13
d_gene: .
len: 15
j_gene: TRBJ1-4
CDR3aa: CASSLGPLRNEKLFF
CDR3nt: TGTGCCAGCAGCTTAGGACCGCTACGTAATGAAAAACTGTTTTTT

abundance: .
v_gene: TRBV5-6
d_gene: .
len: 15
j_gene: TRBJ2-3
CDR3aa: CASSLVQGGADTQYF
CDR3nt: TGTGCCAGCAGCTTGGTACAGGGGGGGGCAGATACGCAGTATTTT

abundance: .
v_gene: TRBV7-2
d_gene: .
len: 13
j_gene: TRBJ2-6
CDR3aa: CASADSGANVLTF
CDR3nt: TGTGCCAGCGCGGACTCTGGGGCCAACGTCCTGACTTTC

abundance: .
v_gene: TRBV5-8
d_gene: TRBD1
len: 16
j_gene: TRBJ1-2
CDR3aa: CASSLRDRGPDYGYTF
CDR3nt: TGTGCCAGCAGCCTCCGGGACAGGGGGCCCGACTATGGCTACACCTTC

abundance: .
v_gene: TRBV5-1
d_gene: .
len: 14
j_gene: TRBJ2-3
CDR3aa: CASGSLDTTDTQYF
CDR3nt: TGCGCCAGCGGGAGTTTAGACACCACAGATACGCAGTATTTT

abundance: .
v_gene: TRBV4-1
d_gene: .
len: 17
j_gene: TRBJ2-5
CDR3aa: CASSHEGRGPGVETQYF
CDR3nt: TGCGCCAGCAGCCATGAAGGACGGGGTCCGGGTGTGGAGACCCAGTACTTC

abundance: few
v_gene: TRBV5-4
d_gene: .
len: 15
j_gene: TRBJ2-4
CDR3aa: CASSFGQLGENIQYF
CDR3nt: TGTGCCAGCAGCTTCGGACAGTTGGGCGAAAACATTCAGTACTTC

abundance: once
v_gene: TRBV19
d_gene: .
len: 13
j_gene: TRBJ2-5
CDR3aa: CASTARLEETQYF
CDR3nt: TGTGCCAGTACCGCGCGGTTAGAGGAGACCCAGTACTTC

abundance: .
v_gene: TRBV5-1
d_gene: .
len: 16
j_gene: TRBJ1-4
CDR3aa: CASSLAGSTRNEKLFF
CDR3nt: TGCGCCAGCAGCTTGGCCGGGAGTACCCGTAATGAAAAACTGTTTTTT

abundance: .
v_gene: TRBV28
d_gene: TRBD1
len: 16
j_gene: TRBJ1-1
CDR3aa: CASTLRRGGFFTEAFF
CDR3nt: TGTGCCAGCACACTCCGGAGAGGGGGCTTTTTCACTGAAGCTTTCTTT

abundance: .
v_gene: TRBV30
d_gene: TRBD1
len: 18
j_gene: TRBJ2-1
CDR3aa: CAWRVTSLPGQGATFWFF
CDR3nt: TGTGCCTGGAGAGTAACTTCTTTACCGGGACAGGGGGCGACCTTCTGGTTCTTC

abundance: .
v_gene: TRBV28
d_gene: TRBD1
len: 15
j_gene: TRBJ2-7
CDR3aa: CASNYDRTGSNEQYF
CDR3nt: TGTGCCAGCAATTACGACAGGACAGGGTCTAACGAGCAGTACTTC

abundance: .
v_gene: TRBV29-1
d_gene: .
len: 16
j_gene: TRBJ2-1
CDR3aa: CSVGSSRGRIYNEQFF
CDR3nt: TGCAGCGTTGGAAGTTCCAGGGGCCGTATCTACAATGAGCAGTTCTTC

abundance: .
v_gene: TRBV25-1
d_gene: TRBD2
len: 13
j_gene: TRBJ2-1
CDR3aa: CASTLAGYNEQFF
CDR3nt: TGTGCCAGCACACTAGCGGGGTACAATGAGCAGTTCTTC

abundance: .
v_gene: TRBV7-2
d_gene: .
len: 13
j_gene: TRBJ1-2
CDR3aa: CASSPRQDRGYTF
CDR3nt: TGTGCCAGCAGCCCGAGACAGGATCGTGGCTACACCTTC

abundance: few
v_gene: TRBV6-1
d_gene: TRBD2
len: 15
j_gene: TRBJ2-7
CDR3aa: CASSEAPAGLSVQYF
CDR3nt: TGTGCCAGCAGTGAAGCGCCAGCGGGACTAAGCGTGCAGTACTTC

abundance: .
v_gene: TRBV20-1
d_gene: TRBD2
len: 11
j_gene: TRBJ2-7
CDR3aa: CSAAGAGEQYF
CDR3nt: TGCAGTGCAGCGGGGGCTGGCGAGCAGTACTTC

abundance: .
v_gene: TRBV5-1
d_gene: TRBD1
len: 15
j_gene: TRBJ1-4
CDR3aa: CASSLGDRGPEKLFF
CDR3nt: TGCGCCAGCAGCTTGGGGGACAGGGGGCCTGAAAAACTGTTTTTT

abundance: .
v_gene: TRBV27
d_gene: .
len: 16
j_gene: TRBJ2-7
CDR3aa: CASSPYIPADSREQYF
CDR3nt: TGTGCCAGCAGTCCGTATATTCCCGCGGATTCGCGCGAGCAGTACTTC

abundance: .
v_gene: TRBV21-1
d_gene: .
len: 15
j_gene: TRBJ2-7
CDR3aa: CASRAPLADPYEQYF
CDR3nt: TGTGCCAGCAGAGCACCTCTAGCGGATCCTTACGAGCAGTACTTC

abundance: few
v_gene: TRBV5-6
d_gene: .
len: 14
j_gene: TRBJ1-2
CDR3aa: CASSLVPVPDGYTF
CDR3nt: TGTGCCAGCAGCTTGGTTCCCGTGCCGGATGGCTACACCTTC

abundance: .
v_gene: TRBV4-3
d_gene: .
len: 14
j_gene: TRBJ2-7
CDR3aa: CASSQGSGSDEQYF
CDR3nt: TGCGCCAGCAGCCAAGGTTCGGGGAGTGACGAGCAGTACTTC

abundance: .
v_gene: TRBV27
d_gene: TRBD2
len: 15
j_gene: TRBJ2-7
CDR3aa: CASRSGLAARYEQYF
CDR3nt: TGTGCCAGCAGGAGTGGGCTAGCGGCAAGATACGAGCAGTACTTC

abundance: .
v_gene: TRBV10-1
d_gene: TRBD1
len: 13
j_gene: TRBJ2-7
CDR3aa: CASIGTGTYEQYF
CDR3nt: TGCGCCAGCATAGGGACAGGGACCTACGAGCAGTACTTC

abundance: .
v_gene: TRBV30
d_gene: .
len: 13
j_gene: TRBJ1-5
CDR3aa: CAWSVVRGQPQHF
CDR3nt: TGTGCCTGGAGTGTGGTTCGGGGTCAGCCCCAGCATTTT

abundance: .
v_gene: TRBV4-1
d_gene: .
len: 16
j_gene: TRBJ2-4
CDR3aa: CASSPGGARGKNIQYF
CDR3nt: TGCGCCAGCAGCCCTGGGGGGGCGCGGGGCAAAAACATTCAGTACTTC

abundance: .
v_gene: TRBV5-1
d_gene: .
len: 15
j_gene: TRBJ2-2
CDR3aa: CASSSRDFLTGELFF
CDR3nt: TGCGCCAGCAGCTCCCGGGACTTTCTAACCGGGGAGCTGTTTTTT

abundance: .
v_gene: TRBV11-2
d_gene: TRBD1
len: 14
j_gene: TRBJ1-2
CDR3aa: CASSVMSGGGGYTF
CDR3nt: TGTGCCAGCAGCGTTATGTCAGGGGGCGGGGGCTACACCTTC

abundance: .
v_gene: TRBV5-1
d_gene: TRBD2
len: 14
j_gene: TRBJ2-1
CDR3aa: CASSGSGGYNEQFF
CDR3nt: TGCGCCAGCAGCGGATCGGGAGGATACAATGAGCAGTTCTTC

abundance: .
v_gene: TRBV4-2
d_gene: TRBD1
len: 16
j_gene: TRBJ2-2
CDR3aa: CASSQEGQGITGELFF
CDR3nt: TGTGCCAGCAGCCAAGAGGGACAGGGCATCACCGGGGAGCTGTTTTTT

abundance: few
v_gene: TRBV5-1
d_gene: .
len: 18
j_gene: TRBJ2-3
CDR3aa: CASSSLEVTSRGTDTQYF
CDR3nt: TGCGCCAGCAGTTCTCTCGAAGTCACTAGCCGAGGCACAGATACGCAGTATTTT

abundance: .
v_gene: TRBV15
d_gene: .
len: 16
j_gene: TRBJ1-4
CDR3aa: CATKDTKRRANEKLFF
CDR3nt: TGTGCCACCAAAGACACCAAAAGGAGGGCTAATGAAAAACTGTTTTTT

abundance: once
v_gene: TRBV5-6
d_gene: .
len: 16
j_gene: TRBJ2-7
CDR3aa: CASSFRRGGVRDEQYF
CDR3nt: TGTGCCAGCAGCTTCAGGAGGGGGGGCGTTCGGGACGAGCAGTACTTC